The 3 T cell receptor beta chains below come from one sample, sequenced in a study of blood T cell repertoires in COVID-19. The table came from immunoSEQ multiplex PCR; TCRdb's copy has only in-frame clones and leaves some out. The table has 250,000 to 350,000 clones, around 87% seen once. Sequenced: PBMCs or T cells enriched from blood (not recorded which). Every receptor here comes from a woman under 40 who had recovered from COVID-19.

J is TRBJ2-2 and V is TRBV7-2, with TRBD2 as a possible D gene (6 bases). Per germline, CDR1 SGHTA and CDR2 FQGNSA. Trimming cost V 5 bases and J 4 bases, with 14 bases left between them. The CDR3 consists of 15 residues. CDR3 region: CASSPRGLFTGELFF. DNA for the CDR3: TGTGCCAGCAGCCCTCGGGGACTTTTCACCGGGGAGCTGTTTTTT.

A remark on this clone: This sample includes further DNA sequences coding for the same CDR3. This chain links TRBV18 with TRBJ2-7, with D perhaps TRBD2 (5 bases). V lost 2 bases to trimming and J lost 1 base, with 6 bases between them. The CDR3 has 13 amino acids. The germline CDR1 and CDR2 sequences are KGHSH and LQKENI. The CDR3 DNA is TGTGCCAGCTCACCAAGCGGTTCCTACGAGCAGTACTTC. It codes for CASSPSGSYEQYF. The entire variable domain, with the rest obtained from reference TRBV18 and TRBJ2-7, is as follows: NAGVMQNPRHLVRRRGQEARLRCSPMKGHSHVYWYRQLPEEGLKFMVYLQKENIIDESGMPKERFSAEFPKEGPSILRIQQVVRGDSAAYFCASSPSGSYEQYFGPGTRLTVT.

The chain joins TRBV5-4 to TRBJ1-2; 7 positions match TRBD1. V lost 6 bases, J lost 4 bases, and 12 bases stayed unmatched. Per the germline V gene, CDR1 is SGHNT and CDR2 is YYREEE (reference sequence). The CDR3 has 15 amino acids. The CDR3 sequence is CASTSRGQTIYGYTF. CDR3 coding DNA: TGTGCCAGCACCTCTCGGGGACAGACGATCTATGGCTACACCTTC.